Here is one TCR beta chain with its context. The sample comes from a study of early T cells in non-severe SARS-CoV-2 infection. Germline V lookup: CDR1 SGHVS, CDR2 FNYEAQ. V shed 5 bases, J shed 1 base, and the junction held 4 bases outside the gene matches. CDR3 length: 15 amino acids. MiXCR, applied by TCRdb to the 5' RACE reads, yields one record per CDR3 protein. The table lists approximately 46,000 distinct CDR3 sequences, 20% to 25% of them singletons, with approximately 4.4% in the top ten. J is TRBJ2-1 and V is TRBV7-6; 8 bases match TRBD2. The specimen comprised whole blood, sampled at baseline. The clonotype originates from an adult who was a healthcare worker with PCR-confirmed SARS-CoV-2 infection or an uninfected control (not recorded which). CDR3 bases: TGTGCCAGCAGCAAGGGCGGGGGGTCCTACAATGAGCAGTTCTTC. Its translation is CASSKGGGSYNEQFF.